One and the same sample provided the 5 T cell receptor beta chains below, sequenced in a study of radiotherapy plus CTLA-4 blockade in lung cancer. Generated by immunoSEQ multiplex PCR, the TCRdb table keeps only in-frame clones and is missing some. The sample shows tens of thousands of clones, roughly three quarters of them seen only once. The sequenced sample was peripheral blood, obtained from a patient treated with radiotherapy plus ipilimumab. These receptors were collected from a human donor with non-small cell lung cancer whose response to radiotherapy plus ipilimumab could not be evaluated.

The chain joins TRBV5-1 to TRBJ1-1; 8 bases line up with TRBD1. The length of the CDR3 is 14 residues. Trimming cost V 4 bases and J 4 bases; bases outside gene matches: 6. The germline CDR1 and CDR2 sequences are SGHRS and YFSETQ. This CDR3 reads CASSIQGVSTEAFF. The DNA for the CDR3 is TGCGCCAGCAGCATACAGGGGGTTTCCACTGAAGCTTTCTTT.

This rearrangement joins TRBV30 to TRBJ1-6; 8 bases are shared with TRBD1. Per the germline V gene, CDR1 is GTSNPN and CDR2 is SVGIG (reference sequence). V shed 2 bases and J 0 bases; nucleotides not matched to a gene: 3. The CDR3 runs to 16 residues. The CDR3 region has the DNA TGTGCCTGGAGTTTCGGACAGGGCTCCTATAATTCACCCCTCCACTTT. It yields the protein CAWSFGQGSYNSPLHF.

Comment on this clone: At one end, the junction sequence differs from germline, possibly due to a read error. The chain has TRBV4-1 and TRBJ1-5; TRBD1 might be the D (5 bases). The V gene's germline CDR1 is MGHRA and CDR2 YSYEKL. CDR3 length: 13 residues. CDR3 DNA sequence: TGCGCCAGCAGCTTAGACAGCACTCAGCCCCAGCATTTT. Amino acid sequence: CASSLDSTQPQHF.

V usage is TRBV30 and J usage is TRBJ2-5; 8 bases align to TRBD2. The CDR3 totals 13 residues. Germline trimming cut 3 bases from V and 11 bases from J; bases unmatched to any gene: 11. CDR1 and CDR2 from the germline V gene are GTSNPN and SVGIG (reference sequence). CDR3: CAWRGRGVTEQYF. CDR3 in DNA: TGTGCCTGGAGGGGGCGGGGGGTTACAGAGCAGTACTTC.

The rearrangement uses TRBV2 and TRBJ2-3; 10 bases are a match to TRBD1. Looked up from germline, CDR1 is SNHLY and CDR2 is FYNNEI. V was clipped by 5 bases and J by 6 bases; unmatched bases: 5. This CDR3 has 14 amino acids. CDR3 in DNA: TGTGCCAGCAGTCGAGACAGGGGGCCCGATACGCAGTATTTT. Translated: CASSRDRGPDTQYF.